The 16 T cell receptor beta chains below come from one sample, sequenced in a study of cytomegalovirus exposure and HLA in healthy donors. With 60 Vbeta and 13 Jbeta primers, the PCR was carried out. Produced via immunoSEQ multiplex PCR; TCRdb's table is partial and in-frame only. The profile shows about 160,000 clones, approximately 85% of them singletons. The sample consisted of PBMCs. Receptors originate from a man aged 45-65 years in good health and CMV-seropositive.

The gene calls are TRBV18 and TRBJ1-1; possible D gene TRBD1, 5 bases. Trimming left V 6 bases short and J 3 bases short, with 17 bases between. Germline V lookup: CDR1 KGHSH, CDR2 LQKENI. This CDR3 spans 15 amino acids. Here the CDR3 DNA reads TGTGCCAGCTCTCTTAATCGGCGGGGGGACACTGAAGCTTTCTTT. As protein: CASSLNRRGDTEAFF.

The chain links TRBV19 to TRBJ2-5, with TRBD2 as a possible D gene (5 bases). V was trimmed by 5 bases and J by 1 base, leaving 8 bases between them. CDR3 length: 13 residues. Germline CDR1 reads LNHDA; CDR2 reads SQIVND (reference sequence). CDR3 amino acids: CASSGTSQETQYF. CDR3 bases: TGTGCCAGTAGTGGCACTAGCCAAGAGACCCAGTACTTC.

In its sample, this clone was seen a few times. The chain recombines TRBV7-2 with TRBJ2-5; tentative D call: TRBD2 (6 bases). In germline, CDR1 is SGHTA, CDR2 FQGNSA. V was pared by 2 bases and J by 6 bases, with 13 bases between. The CDR3 loop spans 14 amino acids. In nucleotides, the CDR3 is TGTGCCAGCAGCTTAAGAAAGGGACTGAAGACCCAGTACTTC. Protein: CASSLRKGLKTQYF.

In its sample, this clone was seen a few times. V and J are TRBV5-1 and TRBJ2-7; 12 bases fit TRBD1. Germline CDR1 and CDR2: SGHRS and YFSETQ. The CDR3 extends over 15 amino acids. Trimming removed 4 bases from V and 7 bases from J; junction bases left unmatched: 9. The CDR3 reads CASSETGQGALEQYF. Written as DNA, the CDR3 is TGCGCCAGCAGCGAAACGGGACAGGGGGCGCTTGAGCAGTACTTC.

This rearrangement joins TRBV30 to TRBJ2-3; perhaps TRBD1 as D (5 bases). Between the trimmed V and J ends, which lost 6 bases and 6 bases, there was a span of 22 bases. Per the germline V gene, CDR1 is GTSNPN and CDR2 is SVGIG (reference sequence). The CDR3 has 15 residues. CDR3 in amino acids: CACYPGREKADTQYF. Here the CDR3 DNA reads TGTGCCTGCTACCCCGGCAGGGAAAAGGCGGATACGCAGTATTTT.

The chain employs TRBV5-1 and TRBJ2-3; 7 bases align to TRBD2. Germline trimming cut 0 bases from V and 6 bases from J; bases unmatched to any gene: 4. This CDR3 has 14 amino acids. Germline V gene lookup returns CDR1 SGHRS and CDR2 YFSETQ. The CDR3 DNA reads as TGCGCCAGCAGCTTGGGGGAGGGCCAGGATACGCAGTATTTT. This encodes CASSLGEGQDTQYF.

The rearrangement uses TRBV18 and TRBJ2-6; 12 nucleotides align to TRBD1. Trimming cost V 4 bases and J 1 base; bases outside gene matches: 5. The CDR3 has 18 amino acids. Germline-derived CDR1 and CDR2 are KGHSH and LQKENI. The CDR3 protein is CASSQSGQGASGANVLTF. The CDR3 DNA reads as TGTGCCAGCTCACAGTCGGGACAGGGGGCTTCTGGGGCCAACGTCCTGACTTTC.

The CDR3 DNA reads as TGTGCCAGCGGGCCTGGAATTAGGAGCAATCAGCCCCAGCATTTT. Its translation: CASGPGIRSNQPQHF. The chain links TRBV5-5 to TRBJ1-5; no clear D gene. This CDR3 is 15 amino acids long. The germline V gene has CDR1 SGHKS and CDR2 YYEKEE (reference sequence). Trimming pared 7 bases from V and 1 base from J, leaving 15 bases between. Filled out from reference TRBV5-5 and TRBJ1-5, the complete variable domain reads DAGVTQSPTHLIKTRGQQVTLRCSPISGHKSVSWYQQVLGQGPQFIFQYYEKEERGRGNFPDRFSARQFPNYSSELNVNALLLGDSALYLCASGPGIRSNQPQHFGDGTRLSIL.

V gene TRBV15 combines with J gene TRBJ2-1; D unresolved. Between the trimmed V and J ends, which lost 0 bases and 6 bases, there was a span of 9 bases. The germline gives CDR1 LNHNV, CDR2 YYDKDF (reference sequence). The CDR3 extends over 14 amino acids. CDR3 sequence: CATSREFNSNEQFF. The CDR3 DNA reads TGTGCCACCAGCAGAGAGTTTAACAGCAATGAGCAGTTCTTC.

The J gene is TRBJ1-1, the V gene TRBV19; 7 bases map to TRBD1. The CDR3 has 14 amino acids. The germline CDR1 and CDR2 sequences are LNHDA and SQIVND (reference sequence). The trim removed 5 bases at V and 4 bases at J, leaving 7 bases unmatched. The CDR3 reads CASSGQVFSTEAFF. The CDR3 DNA reads as TGTGCCAGTAGTGGACAGGTTTTCAGCACTGAAGCTTTCTTT.

The chain combines TRBV16 with TRBJ2-2; no reliable D call. The CDR3 sequence is 13 residues long. Per germline, CDR1 KGHSY and CDR2 FQNENV. The ends were cut back, 0 bases at V and 5 bases at J, with 4 bases in the middle. The CDR3 sequence: CASSQSSTGELFF. As DNA, the CDR3 is TGTGCCAGCAGCCAATCATCAACCGGGGAGCTGTTTTTT.

The V call is TRBV28, the J call TRBJ1-1; D is uncertain. This CDR3 spans 11 amino acids. V was clipped by 6 bases and J by 11 bases, with 13 bases between them. Germline CDR1 is MDHEN and CDR2 is SYDVKM. CDR3 amino acids: CASSEGVRAFF. The CDR3 bases are TGTGCCAGCAGCGAGGGAGTTAGGGCTTTCTTT.

V usage is TRBV6-6 and J usage is TRBJ1-4; 9 bases map to TRBD1. CDR1 and CDR2 (germline): MNHNY, SVGAGI (reference sequence). The CDR3 is 14 residues long. V shed 0 bases and J 11 bases; nucleotides not matched to a gene: 4. The CDR3 loop is CASSYSDRGEKLFF. CDR3 DNA sequence: TGTGCCAGCAGTTACTCGGACAGGGGAGAGAAACTGTTTTTT.

The CDR3 is CASSARNNSPLHF. CDR3 nucleotide sequence: TGTGCCAGCAGTGCCAGGAATAATTCACCCCTCCACTTT. The rearrangement uses TRBV6-1 and TRBJ1-6; no clear D gene. There are 13 residues in the CDR3. V lost 4 bases and J lost 5, with 6 bases in between. Germline lookup yields CDR1 MNHNS and CDR2 SASEGT.

This chain connects TRBV28 to TRBJ2-5; 8 bases are shared with TRBD1. Losses at the gene ends were 5 bases for V and 7 bases for J; bases not matched to a gene: 9. This CDR3 spans 14 amino acids. Germline V gives CDR1 MDHEN, CDR2 SYDVKM. The CDR3 protein is CASSPADRVGTQYF. CDR3 coding DNA: TGTGCCAGCAGTCCAGCGGACAGGGTTGGGACCCAGTACTTC.

A few counts support this clone. The rearrangement joins TRBV7-6 to TRBJ2-1; TRBD2 agrees at 7 bases. Germline-derived CDR1 and CDR2 are SGHVS and FNYEAQ. The V gene end was trimmed by 1 base and the J gene end by 8 bases; junction bases not matched to a gene: 8. CDR3 length equals 15 residues. The CDR3 reads CASSLGLAEADEQFF. CDR3 nucleotides: TGTGCCAGCAGCTTAGGCCTAGCGGAAGCAGATGAGCAGTTCTTC.